This T cell receptor beta chain stems from a study of blood T cells in healthy people across ages. Study-wide results and limits: More naive CD4+ cells and higher diversity marked long-lived donors relative to aged donors.

Primers used in a second PCR of roughly 7 to 11 cycles were a sample-barcoded 5' primer and a J-beta primer mix. All cDNA molecules were each tagged by a template-switch adaptor with 12 random nucleotides. Using its own MiXCR run on the 5' RACE reads, TCRdb lists one record per CDR3 protein. The data show 850,000 to 1,100,000 distinct CDR3 sequences, around two fifths seen once. With respect to this clonotype: Its specificity is unknown.

Staff drew ten milliliters of peripheral blood from each donor. The CDR3 contains 16 residues. CDR1 and CDR2 (germline): LNHDA, SQIVND (reference sequence). Trimming shortened V by 8 bases and J by 0 bases, and 17 bases separated the two germline ends. The TCR comes from a man in his late teens or twenties in good health. The sequencing sample was made of blood. The genes are TRBV19 and TRBJ1-5; a possible D gene is TRBD1 (5 bases). The CDR3 loop reads CASHPRRDASNQPQHF. The CDR3 coding sequence is TGTGCCAGTCATCCCCGCCGGGACGCTAGCAATCAGCCCCAGCATTTT.